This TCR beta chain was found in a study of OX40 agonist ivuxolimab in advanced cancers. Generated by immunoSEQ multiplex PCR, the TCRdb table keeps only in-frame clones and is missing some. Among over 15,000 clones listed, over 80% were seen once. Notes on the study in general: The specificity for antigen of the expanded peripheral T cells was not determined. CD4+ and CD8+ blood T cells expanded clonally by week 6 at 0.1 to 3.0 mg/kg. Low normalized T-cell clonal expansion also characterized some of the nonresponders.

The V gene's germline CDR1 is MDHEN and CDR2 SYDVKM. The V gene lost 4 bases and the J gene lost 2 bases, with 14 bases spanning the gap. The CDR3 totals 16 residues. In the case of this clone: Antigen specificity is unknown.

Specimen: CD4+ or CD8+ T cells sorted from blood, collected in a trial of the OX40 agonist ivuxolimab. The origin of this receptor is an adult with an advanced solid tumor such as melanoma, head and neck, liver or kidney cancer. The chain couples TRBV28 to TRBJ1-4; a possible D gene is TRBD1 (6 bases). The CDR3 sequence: CASSSLDSPTNEKLFF. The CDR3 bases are TGTGCCAGCAGTTCCCTGGACAGTCCCACTAATGAAAAACTGTTTTTT.